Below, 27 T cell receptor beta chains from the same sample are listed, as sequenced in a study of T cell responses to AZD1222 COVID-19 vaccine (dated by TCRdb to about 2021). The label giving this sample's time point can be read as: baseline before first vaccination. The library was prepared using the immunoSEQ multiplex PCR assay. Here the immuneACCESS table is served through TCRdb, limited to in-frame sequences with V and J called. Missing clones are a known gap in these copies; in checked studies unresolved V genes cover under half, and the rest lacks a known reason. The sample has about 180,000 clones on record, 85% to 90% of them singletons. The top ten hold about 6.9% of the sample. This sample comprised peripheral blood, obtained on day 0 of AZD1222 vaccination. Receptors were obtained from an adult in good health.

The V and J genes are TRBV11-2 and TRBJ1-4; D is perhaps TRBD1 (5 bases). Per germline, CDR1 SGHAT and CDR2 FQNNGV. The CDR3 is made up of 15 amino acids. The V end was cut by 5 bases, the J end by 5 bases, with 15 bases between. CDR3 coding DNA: TGTGCCAGCAGCGAAGCCGGGACGGGGAATGAAAAACTGTTTTTT. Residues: CASSEAGTGNEKLFF.

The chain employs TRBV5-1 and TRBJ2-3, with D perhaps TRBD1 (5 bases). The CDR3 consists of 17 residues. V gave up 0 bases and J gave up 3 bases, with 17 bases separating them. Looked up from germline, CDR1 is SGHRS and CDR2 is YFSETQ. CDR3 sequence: CASSLDPLGAITDTQYF. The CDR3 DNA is TGCGCCAGCAGCTTGGATCCCTTAGGGGCAATTACAGATACGCAGTATTTT.

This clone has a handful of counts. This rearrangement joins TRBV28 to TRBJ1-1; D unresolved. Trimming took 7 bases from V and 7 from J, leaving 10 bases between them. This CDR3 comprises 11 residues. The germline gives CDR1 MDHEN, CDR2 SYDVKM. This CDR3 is CASIWRNEAFF. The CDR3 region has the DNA TGTGCCAGCATTTGGAGGAATGAAGCTTTCTTT.

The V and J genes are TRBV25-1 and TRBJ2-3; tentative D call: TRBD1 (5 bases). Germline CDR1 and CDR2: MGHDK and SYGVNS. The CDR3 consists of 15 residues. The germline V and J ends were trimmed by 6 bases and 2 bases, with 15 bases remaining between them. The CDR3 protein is CASRGRQSATDTQYF. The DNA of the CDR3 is TGTGCCAGCAGGGGAAGACAGTCAGCCACAGATACGCAGTATTTT. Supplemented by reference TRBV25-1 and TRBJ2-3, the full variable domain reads EADIYQTPRYLVIGTGKKITLECSQTMGHDKMYWYQQDPGMELHLIHYSYGVNSTEKGDLSSESTVSRIRTEHFPLTLESARPSHTSQYLCASRGRQSATDTQYFGPGTRLTVL.

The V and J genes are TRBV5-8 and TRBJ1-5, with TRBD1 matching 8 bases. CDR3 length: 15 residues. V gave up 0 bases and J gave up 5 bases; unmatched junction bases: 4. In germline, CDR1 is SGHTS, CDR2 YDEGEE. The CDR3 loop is CASSLAATGDQPQHF. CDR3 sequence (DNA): TGTGCCAGCAGCTTGGCGGCGACAGGGGATCAGCCCCAGCATTTT.

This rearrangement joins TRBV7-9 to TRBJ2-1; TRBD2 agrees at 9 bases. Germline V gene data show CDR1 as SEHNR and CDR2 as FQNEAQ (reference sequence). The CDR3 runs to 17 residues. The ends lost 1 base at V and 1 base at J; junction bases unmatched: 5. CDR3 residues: CASSLGLAVGSYNEQFF. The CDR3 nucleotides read TGTGCCAGCAGCTTAGGACTAGCGGTTGGTTCCTACAATGAGCAGTTCTTC.

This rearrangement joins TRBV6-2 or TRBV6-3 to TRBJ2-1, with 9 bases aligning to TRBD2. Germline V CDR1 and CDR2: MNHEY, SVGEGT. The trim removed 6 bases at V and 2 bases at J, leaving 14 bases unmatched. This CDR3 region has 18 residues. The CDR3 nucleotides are TGTGCCAGCAGCCGATCCGGGGCGAGCGGGGGGACCTACAATGAGCAGTTCTTC. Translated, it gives CASSRSGASGGTYNEQFF.

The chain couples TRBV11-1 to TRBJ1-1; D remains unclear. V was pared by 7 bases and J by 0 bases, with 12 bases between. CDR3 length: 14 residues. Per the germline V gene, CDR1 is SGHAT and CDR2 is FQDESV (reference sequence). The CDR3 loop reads CASNPGRLNTEAFF. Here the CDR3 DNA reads TGTGCCAGCAACCCGGGGAGGCTGAACACTGAAGCTTTCTTT. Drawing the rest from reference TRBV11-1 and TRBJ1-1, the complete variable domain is EAEVAQSPRYKITEKSQAVAFWCDPISGHATLYWYRQILGQGPELLVQFQDESVVDDSQLPKDRFSAERLKGVDSTLKIQPAELGDSAMYLCASNPGRLNTEAFFGQGTRLTVV.

In DNA, the CDR3 is TGCGCCAGCAGCCACCTTAGGGGGACAAAGGGGACCGGGGAGCTGTTTTTT. This codes for CASSHLRGTKGTGELFF. This chain joins TRBV4-3 and TRBJ2-2, with D possibly TRBD1 on 6 matching bases. The V gene's germline CDR1 is LGHNA and CDR2 YSLEER. The CDR3 has 17 amino acids. V shed 3 bases and J shed 5 bases, with 19 bases lying between them.

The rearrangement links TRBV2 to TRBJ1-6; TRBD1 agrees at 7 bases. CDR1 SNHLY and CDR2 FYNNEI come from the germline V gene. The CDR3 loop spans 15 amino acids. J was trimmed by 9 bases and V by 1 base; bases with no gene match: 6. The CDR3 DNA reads TGTGCCAGCAGTGAAGTCGGCAGGGGGGGTTCACCCCTCCACTTT. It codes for CASSEVGRGGSPLHF.

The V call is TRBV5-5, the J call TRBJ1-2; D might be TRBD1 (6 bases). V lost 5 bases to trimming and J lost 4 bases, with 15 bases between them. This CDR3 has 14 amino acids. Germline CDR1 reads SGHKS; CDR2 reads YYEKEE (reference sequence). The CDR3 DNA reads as TGTGCCAGCAGAGAAACACAGGGTTTCTATGGCTACACCTTC. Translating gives CASRETQGFYGYTF.

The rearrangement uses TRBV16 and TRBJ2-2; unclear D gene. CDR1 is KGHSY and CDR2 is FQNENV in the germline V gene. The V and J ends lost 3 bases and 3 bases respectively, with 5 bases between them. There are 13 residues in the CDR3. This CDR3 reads CASSHGDTGELFF. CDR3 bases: TGTGCCAGCAGCCATGGCGACACCGGGGAGCTGTTTTTT.

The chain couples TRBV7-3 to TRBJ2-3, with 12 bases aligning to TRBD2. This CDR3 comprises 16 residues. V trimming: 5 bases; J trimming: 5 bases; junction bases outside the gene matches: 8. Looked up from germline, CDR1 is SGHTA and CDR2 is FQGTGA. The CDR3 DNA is TGTGCCAGCAGCGACACTAGCGGGGGGCGGAGAGATACGCAGTATTTT. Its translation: CASSDTSGGRRDTQYF.

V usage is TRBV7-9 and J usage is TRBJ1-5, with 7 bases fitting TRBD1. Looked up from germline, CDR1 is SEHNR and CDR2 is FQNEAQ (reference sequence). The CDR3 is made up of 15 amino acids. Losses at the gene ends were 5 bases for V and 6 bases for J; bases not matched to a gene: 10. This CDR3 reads CASSALTGFGQPQHF. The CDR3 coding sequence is TGTGCCAGCAGCGCTTTGACAGGGTTCGGTCAGCCCCAGCATTTT.

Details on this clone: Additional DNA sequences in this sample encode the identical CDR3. The CDR3 DNA sequence: TGTGCCAGTAGTGTTACAGGGAGCTCCTATAATTCACCCCTCCACTTT. Its protein is CASSVTGSSYNSPLHF. This chain connects TRBV19 to TRBJ1-6; TRBD1 might be the D (6 bases). The CDR3 is 16 residues long. Germline V gene sequence: CDR1 LNHDA, CDR2 SQIVND (reference sequence). The germline V and J ends were trimmed by 5 bases and 0 bases, with 11 bases remaining between them.

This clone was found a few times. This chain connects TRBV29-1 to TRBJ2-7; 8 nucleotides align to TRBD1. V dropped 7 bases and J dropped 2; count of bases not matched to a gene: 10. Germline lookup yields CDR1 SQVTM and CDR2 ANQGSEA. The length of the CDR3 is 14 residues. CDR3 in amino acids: CSAADREVTYEQYF. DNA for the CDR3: TGCAGCGCAGCGGACAGGGAGGTTACCTACGAGCAGTACTTC.

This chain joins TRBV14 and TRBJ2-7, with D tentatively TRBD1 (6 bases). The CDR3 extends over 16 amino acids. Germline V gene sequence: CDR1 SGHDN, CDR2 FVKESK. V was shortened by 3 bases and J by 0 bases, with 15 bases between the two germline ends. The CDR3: CASSHRLDRSSYEQYF. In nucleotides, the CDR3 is TGTGCCAGCAGCCATAGACTCGACAGGAGCTCCTACGAGCAGTACTTC.

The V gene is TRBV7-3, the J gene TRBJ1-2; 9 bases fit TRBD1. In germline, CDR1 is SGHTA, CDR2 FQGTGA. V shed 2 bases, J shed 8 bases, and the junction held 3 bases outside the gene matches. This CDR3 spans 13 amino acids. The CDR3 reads CASSLYRGQGYTF. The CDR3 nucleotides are TGTGCCAGCAGCTTATACAGGGGGCAGGGCTACACCTTC.

The CDR3 reads CATSRGGQGSSGNTIYF. Written as DNA, the CDR3 is TGTGCCACCAGCAGAGGGGGACAGGGATCCTCTGGAAACACCATATATTTT. The V and J genes are TRBV15 and TRBJ1-3; the match to TRBD1 covers 9 bases. V dropped 1 base and J dropped 0; count of bases not matched to a gene: 4. Germline loops: CDR1 LNHNV, CDR2 YYDKDF (reference sequence). The CDR3 is 17 residues long.

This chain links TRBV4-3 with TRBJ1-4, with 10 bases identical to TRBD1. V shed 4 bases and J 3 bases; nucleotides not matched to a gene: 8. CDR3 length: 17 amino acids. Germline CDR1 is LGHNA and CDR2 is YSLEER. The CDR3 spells CASSRGQGLKPNEKLFF. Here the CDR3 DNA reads TGCGCCAGCAGCCGGGGACAGGGGCTTAAGCCTAATGAAAAACTGTTTTTT.

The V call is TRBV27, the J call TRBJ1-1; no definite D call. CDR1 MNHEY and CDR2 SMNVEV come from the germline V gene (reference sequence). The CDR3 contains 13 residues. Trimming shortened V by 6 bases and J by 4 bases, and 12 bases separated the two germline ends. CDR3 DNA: TGTGCCAGCAGGTTTATTCTAAGCACTGAAGCTTTCTTT. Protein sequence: CASRFILSTEAFF.

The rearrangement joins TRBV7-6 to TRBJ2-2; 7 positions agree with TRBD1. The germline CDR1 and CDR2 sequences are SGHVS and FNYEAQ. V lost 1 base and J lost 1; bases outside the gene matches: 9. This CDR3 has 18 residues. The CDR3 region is CASSLVVQGDGNTGELFF. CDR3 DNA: TGTGCCAGCAGCTTAGTTGTCCAGGGGGACGGGAACACCGGGGAGCTGTTTTTT.

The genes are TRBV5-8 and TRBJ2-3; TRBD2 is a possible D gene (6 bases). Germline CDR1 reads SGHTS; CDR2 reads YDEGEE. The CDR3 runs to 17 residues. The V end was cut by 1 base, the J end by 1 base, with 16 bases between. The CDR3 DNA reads TGTGCCAGCAGCTTGATCCGGGACTCTCGTGGCACAGATACGCAGTATTTT. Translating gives CASSLIRDSRGTDTQYF.

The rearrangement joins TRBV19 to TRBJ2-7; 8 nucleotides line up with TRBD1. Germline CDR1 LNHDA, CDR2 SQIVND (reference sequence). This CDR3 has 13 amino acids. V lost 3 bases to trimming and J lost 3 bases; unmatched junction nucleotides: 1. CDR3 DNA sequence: TGTGCCAGTAGTATGGGACAGGACTACGAGCAGTACGTC. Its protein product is CASSMGQDYEQYV.

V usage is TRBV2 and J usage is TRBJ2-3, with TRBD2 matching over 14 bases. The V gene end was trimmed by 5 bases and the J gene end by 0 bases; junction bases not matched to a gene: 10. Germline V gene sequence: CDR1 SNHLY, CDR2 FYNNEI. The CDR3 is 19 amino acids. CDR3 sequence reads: CASSLGLAGGRSSTDTQYF. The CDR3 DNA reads TGTGCCAGCAGTCTCGGACTAGCGGGGGGCCGATCTAGCACAGATACGCAGTATTTT.

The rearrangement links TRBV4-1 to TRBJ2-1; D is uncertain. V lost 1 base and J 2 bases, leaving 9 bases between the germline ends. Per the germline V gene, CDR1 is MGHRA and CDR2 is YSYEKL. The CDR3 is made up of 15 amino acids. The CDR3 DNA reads TGCGCCAGCAGCCAAGCGACTGGAACCTACAATGAGCAGTTCTTC. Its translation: CASSQATGTYNEQFF.

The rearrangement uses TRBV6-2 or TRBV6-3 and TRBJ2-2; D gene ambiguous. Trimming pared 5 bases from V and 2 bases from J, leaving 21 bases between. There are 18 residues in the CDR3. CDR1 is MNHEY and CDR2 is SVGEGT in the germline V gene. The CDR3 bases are TGTGCCAGCAGTACCTCCGGGCCTTACCTGCTTAACACCGGGGAGCTGTTTTTT. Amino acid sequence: CASSTSGPYLLNTGELFF.